A selection of T cell receptor beta chains follows, all from one sample in a study of radiotherapy plus CTLA-4 blockade in lung cancer. The protocol was immunoSEQ multiplex PCR, while the TCRdb copy is restricted to in-frame clones and leaves out a portion. The table lists 90,000 to 100,000 clones, around nine tenths of them singletons, with nearly 5% in the top ten. Sample: peripheral blood, taken from a patient treated with radiotherapy plus ipilimumab. The receptors originated from a human donor with non-small cell lung cancer that progressed on radiotherapy plus ipilimumab. Each CDR3 is given with its conserved first and last residue. A D gene is named only where the DNA matches it firmly. The size field is filled for only some rows; it gives once, few, many or a size class.

TRBJ2-2	-	-	TRBV4-2	TGTGCCAGCAGCCAAGATCGTGGACAATCGACCGGGGAGCTGTTTTTT	CASSQDRGQSTGELFF
TRBJ2-2	TRBD1	-	TRBV7-6	TGTGCCAGCAGCTTATTAGGGACAGGGAAGCTCACCGGGGAGCTGTTTTTT	CASSLLGTGKLTGELFF
TRBJ2-3	-	-	TRBV10-2	TGCGCCAGCAGTGATATGGGGGGCAGGGCAGATACGCAGTATTTT	CASSDMGGRADTQYF
TRBJ2-3	TRBD1	-	TRBV15	TGTGCCACCAGCATGGGGACAGGGCTTGCAGATACGCAGTATTTT	CATSMGTGLADTQYF
TRBJ1-5	-	-	TRBV7-9	TGTGCCAGCTCCCAGAGCAATCAGCCCCAGCATTTT	CASSQSNQPQHF
TRBJ2-1	TRBD2	-	TRBV5-1	TGCGCCAGCAGCCTATCTAGCGGGAGCTTGAATGAGCAGTTCTTC	CASSLSSGSLNEQFF
TRBJ1-2	TRBD1	-	TRBV28	TGTGCCAGCAGGCGCGACAGGGGGCGAGGCTATGGCTACACCTTC	CASRRDRGRGYGYTF
TRBJ2-3	TRBD2	-	TRBV18	TGTGCCAGCTCACCGGGACTAGCGGGAGGCCCCGGCGGCACAGATACGCAGTATTTT	CASSPGLAGGPGGTDTQYF
TRBJ1-3	TRBD1	-	TRBV5-1	TGCGCCAGCAGCCCGGCCCCGACAGGGATTGGAAACACCATATATTTT	CASSPAPTGIGNTIYF
TRBJ1-4	TRBD1	-	TRBV10-2	TGCGCCAGCAGGAGGTGGACAGGGGCTAATGAAAAACTGTTTTTT	CASRRWTGANEKLFF
TRBJ2-2	-	-	TRBV18	TGTGCCAGCTCACCCGCAGGACAGACAACCGGGGAGCTGTTTTTT	CASSPAGQTTGELFF
TRBJ2-2	-	once	TRBV18	TGTGCCAGCTCACCAAGGACGGCCACCGGGGAGCTGTTTTTT	CASSPRTATGELFF
TRBJ2-7	TRBD2	-	TRBV2	TGTGCCAGCCGTCTAGCGGCCTACGAGCAGTACTTC	CASRLAAYEQYF
TRBJ2-5	-	-	TRBV18	TGTGCCAGCTCACCATTGGGCGAGACCCAGTACTTC	CASSPLGETQYF
TRBJ1-2	-	-	TRBV11-3	TGTGCCAGCAGCTTAAAGGTTTCGGGGCATGCTAACTATGGCTACACCTTC	CASSLKVSGHANYGYTF
TRBJ1-1	-	-	TRBV25-1	TGTGCCAGCAGTGAAGCAGGATCGAACACTGAAGCTTTCTTT	CASSEAGSNTEAFF
TRBJ2-7	TRBD2	-	TRBV6-5	TGTGCCAGCAGTCGGACTAGCGGGAAATCCTACGAGCAGTACTTC	CASSRTSGKSYEQYF
TRBJ2-1	TRBD2	-	TRBV9	TGTGCCAGCAGCCCCTTAGCGGGAGGGCCCAGTGAGCAGTTCTTC	CASSPLAGGPSEQFF
TRBJ1-1	-	once	TRBV7-2	TGTGCCAGCAGCTTAGACGGACAGCCAAACACTGAAGCTTTCTTT	CASSLDGQPNTEAFF
TRBJ2-7	TRBD1	once	TRBV6-1	TGCGCCAGCTGTAATGACGGGACAGGGAGCTACGAGCAGTACTTC	CASCNDGTGSYEQYF
TRBJ1-2	TRBD1	-	TRBV9	TGTGCCAGCAGCGAGGGACAGGGGGACTATGGCTACACCTTC	CASSEGQGDYGYTF
TRBJ1-4	-	-	TRBV5-5	TGTGCCAGCAGCCGACTCCCGGGCGAAAAACTGTTTTTT	CASSRLPGEKLFF
TRBJ1-5	TRBD1	-	TRBV29-1	TGCAGCGTTGGACAGGGGCTCAATCAGCCCCAGCATTTT	CSVGQGLNQPQHF
TRBJ2-7	TRBD2	-	TRBV7-9	TGTGCCAGCAGCGAACTGACTAGCGGAACCTACGAGCAGTACTTC	CASSELTSGTYEQYF
TRBJ2-1	TRBD2	-	TRBV23-1	TGCGCCAGCAGTCCCGGGACTAGCGGGAGCACTTTGCAGTTCTTC	CASSPGTSGSTLQFF
TRBJ2-7	-	-	TRBV5-1	TGCGCCAGCAGCTTGGCCCCGGGACCAACTCGCTACGAGCAGTACTTC	CASSLAPGPTRYEQYF
TRBJ2-3	-	few	TRBV14	TGTGCCAGCAGCCAAGCGGCCAGTGGGACGCAGTATTTT	CASSQAASGTQYF
TRBJ2-2	TRBD2	-	TRBV11-2	TGTGCCAGCAGCTTAGGAGGCGGGAGGAGCACCGGGGAGCTGTTTTTT	CASSLGGGRSTGELFF
TRBJ1-1	TRBD1	-	TRBV15	TGTGCCACCAGTTTTAGGGGACAGCTGAACACTGAAGCTTTCTTT	CATSFRGQLNTEAFF
TRBJ1-5	TRBD1	once	TRBV6-1	TGTGCCAGCAGGGACCGGGACAGGGTGGGTCAGCCCCAGCATTTT	CASRDRDRVGQPQHF
TRBJ1-1	-	-	TRBV27	TGTGCCAGCAGTTTATTCCCAATTGGGGGGAACACTGAAGCTTTCTTT	CASSLFPIGGNTEAFF
TRBJ2-2	-	-	TRBV30	TGTGCCTGGAGACAGGGCGTTGGCGGGGAGCTGTTTTTT	CAWRQGVGGELFF
TRBJ1-2	-	-	TRBV18	TGTGCCAGCTCACCTTGGCCCCAGGGGCAGGGCTACACCTTC	CASSPWPQGQGYTF
TRBJ1-4	-	-	TRBV30	TGTGCCTGGAGTCGAGTCAACCAGGGAGTTAGTGAAAAACTGTTTTTT	CAWSRVNQGVSEKLFF
TRBJ2-3	-	-	TRBV28	TGTGCCAGCAGTTTGGTTACGACTAGAGCGCATTTT	CASSLVTTRAHF
TRBJ2-1	-	-	TRBV2	TGTGCCAGCAGTGAAGCCCAACTGACTATCCGTGAGCAGTTCTTC	CASSEAQLTIREQFF
TRBJ1-2	TRBD1	few	TRBV6-5	TGTGCCAGCAGTTACTCCGACAGGGCTAACTATGGCTACACCTTC	CASSYSDRANYGYTF
TRBJ2-5	-	-	TRBV5-1	TGCGCCAGCAGCTTGAATAGGCAAGAGACCCAGTACTTC	CASSLNRQETQYF
TRBJ2-5	-	-	TRBV6-6	TGTGCCAGCAGTTACCGTGACAGACGGCAAGAGACCCAGTACTTC	CASSYRDRRQETQYF
TRBJ2-2	-	-	TRBV5-4	TGTGCCAGCAGCTTGGGTGTTGGGGAGCTGTTTTTT	CASSLGVGELFF
TRBJ2-2	-	-	TRBV19	TGTGCCAGTAGTCCGCCTCCTGGGCGGGGGAACACCGGGGAGCTGTTTTTT	CASSPPPGRGNTGELFF
TRBJ2-7	-	-	TRBV27	TGTGCCAGTGCTCGGGCCTCAACCGCCTACGAGCAGTACTTC	CASARASTAYEQYF
TRBJ2-2	TRBD2	-	TRBV30	TGTGCTCTAACCCCACTAGCGGGAGTCACCGGGGAGCTGTTTTTT	CALTPLAGVTGELFF
TRBJ2-7	TRBD2	few	TRBV4-2	TGTGCCAGCAGCCAAGATTGGTCTAGCGGCACCTACGAGCAGTACTTC	CASSQDWSSGTYEQYF
TRBJ1-1	-	-	TRBV6-4	TGTGCCAGCAGGAACAGGCCCGGTGAAACTGAAGCTTTCTTT	CASRNRPGETEAFF
TRBJ1-5	-	once	TRBV7-2	TGTGCCAGCAGCTTCTCCATGGCTGAGCCCCAGCATTTT	CASSFSMAEPQHF
TRBJ2-3	TRBD1	-	TRBV2	TGTGCCAGCAGGCGGGGGACAGGGGTGTGGGGCACAGATACGCAGTATTTT	CASRRGTGVWGTDTQYF
TRBJ2-7	-	-	TRBV6-5	TGTGCCAGCAGTTACAGCTGGGTAGGCGAGCAGTACTTC	CASSYSWVGEQYF
TRBJ2-5	-	-	TRBV19	TGTGCCAGCGGTCGGGCAGACCCACAAGAGACCCAGTACTTC	CASGRADPQETQYF
TRBJ2-1	-	-	TRBV2	TGTGCCAGCAGTCCAGATCCCGCCCCCCATGAGCAGTTCTTC	CASSPDPAPHEQFF